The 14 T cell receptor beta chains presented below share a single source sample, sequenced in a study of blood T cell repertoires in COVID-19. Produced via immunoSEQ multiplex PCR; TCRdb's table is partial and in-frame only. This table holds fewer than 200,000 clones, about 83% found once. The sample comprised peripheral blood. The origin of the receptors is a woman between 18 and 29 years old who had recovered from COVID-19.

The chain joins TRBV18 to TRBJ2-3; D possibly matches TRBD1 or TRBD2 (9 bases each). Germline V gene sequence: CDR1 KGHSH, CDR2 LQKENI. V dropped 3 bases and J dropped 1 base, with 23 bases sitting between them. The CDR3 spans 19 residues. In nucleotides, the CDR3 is TGTGCCAGCTCACCGTTGGGACAGGGAGCGGGAGGACGCACAGATACGCAGTATTTT. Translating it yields CASSPLGQGAGGRTDTQYF.

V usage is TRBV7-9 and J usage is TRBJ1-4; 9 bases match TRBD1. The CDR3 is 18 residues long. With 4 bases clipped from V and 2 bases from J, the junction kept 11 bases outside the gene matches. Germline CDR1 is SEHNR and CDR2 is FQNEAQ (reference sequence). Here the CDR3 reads CASSSNRDRVNTNEKLFF. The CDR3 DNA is TGTGCCAGCAGCTCAAACCGGGACAGGGTGAATACTAATGAAAAACTGTTTTTT. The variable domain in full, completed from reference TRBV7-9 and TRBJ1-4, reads DTGVSQNPRHKITKRGQNVTFRCDPISEHNRLYWYRQTLGQGPEFLTYFQNEAQLEKSRLLSDRFSAERPKGSFSTLEIQRTEQGDSAMYLCASSSNRDRVNTNEKLFFGSGTQLSVL.

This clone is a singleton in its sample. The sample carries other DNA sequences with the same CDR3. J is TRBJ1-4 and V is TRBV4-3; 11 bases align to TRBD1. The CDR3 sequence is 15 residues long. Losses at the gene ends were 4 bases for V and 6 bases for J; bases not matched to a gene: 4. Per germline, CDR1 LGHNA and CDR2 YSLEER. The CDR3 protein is CASSPLGQGDEKLFF. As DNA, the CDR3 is TGCGCCAGCAGCCCCCTGGGACAGGGGGATGAAAAACTGTTTTTT.

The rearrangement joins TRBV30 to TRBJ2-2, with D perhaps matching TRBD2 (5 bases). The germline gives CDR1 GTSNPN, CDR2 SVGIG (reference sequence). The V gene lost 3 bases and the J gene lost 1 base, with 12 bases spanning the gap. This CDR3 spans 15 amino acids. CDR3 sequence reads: CAWRGRTGNTGELFF. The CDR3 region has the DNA TGTGCCTGGAGGGGCCGGACTGGGAACACCGGGGAGCTGTTTTTT.

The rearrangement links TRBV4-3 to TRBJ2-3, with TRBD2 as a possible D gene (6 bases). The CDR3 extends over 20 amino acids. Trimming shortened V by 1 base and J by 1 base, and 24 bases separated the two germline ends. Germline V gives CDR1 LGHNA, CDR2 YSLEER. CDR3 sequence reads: CASSQVIFWQRGSRTDTQYF. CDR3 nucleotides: TGCGCCAGCAGCCAAGTAATCTTCTGGCAACGGGGGTCTCGCACAGATACGCAGTATTTT.

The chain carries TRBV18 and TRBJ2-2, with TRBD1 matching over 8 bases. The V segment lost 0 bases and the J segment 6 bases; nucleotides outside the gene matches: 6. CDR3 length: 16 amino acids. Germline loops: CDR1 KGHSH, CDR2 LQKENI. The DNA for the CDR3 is TGTGCCAGCTCACCACCTGCCCAGGGGGCTGCCGGGGAGCTGTTTTTT. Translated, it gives CASSPPAQGAAGELFF.

CDR3 region: CASSQNSGLAAPTQYF. CDR3 DNA: TGTGCCAGCAGCCAAAACTCGGGACTAGCAGCACCGACGCAGTATTTT. The chain joins TRBV7-2 to TRBJ2-3, with 9 bases that match TRBD2. The V gene's germline CDR1 is SGHTA and CDR2 FQGNSA. Trimming removed 5 bases from V and 9 bases from J; junction bases left unmatched: 15. This CDR3 has 16 residues.

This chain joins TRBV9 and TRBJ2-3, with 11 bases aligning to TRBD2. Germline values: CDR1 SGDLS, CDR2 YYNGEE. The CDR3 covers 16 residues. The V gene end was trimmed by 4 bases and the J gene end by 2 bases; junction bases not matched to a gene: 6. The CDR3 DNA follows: TGTGCCAGCAGCTTCGGGACTAGCGGAAACACAGATACGCAGTATTTT. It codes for CASSFGTSGNTDTQYF.

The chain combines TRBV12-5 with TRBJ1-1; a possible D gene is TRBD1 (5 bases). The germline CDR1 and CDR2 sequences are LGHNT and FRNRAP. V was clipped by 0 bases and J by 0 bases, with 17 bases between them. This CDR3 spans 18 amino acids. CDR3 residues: CASGLVSHQGQMNTEAFF. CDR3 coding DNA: TGTGCTAGTGGTTTGGTCTCTCACCAGGGCCAAATGAACACTGAAGCTTTCTTT.

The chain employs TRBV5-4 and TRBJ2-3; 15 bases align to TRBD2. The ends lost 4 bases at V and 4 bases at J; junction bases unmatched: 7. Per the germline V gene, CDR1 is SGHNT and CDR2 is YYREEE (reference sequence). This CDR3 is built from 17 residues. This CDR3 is CASSHGLAGGTADTQYF. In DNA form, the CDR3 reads TGTGCCAGCAGCCACGGACTAGCGGGGGGGACGGCAGATACGCAGTATTTT.

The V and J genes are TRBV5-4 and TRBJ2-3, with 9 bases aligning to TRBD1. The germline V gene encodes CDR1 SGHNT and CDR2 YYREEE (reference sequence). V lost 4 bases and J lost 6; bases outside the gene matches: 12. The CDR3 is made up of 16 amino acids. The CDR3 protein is CASSRGGDRVGDTQYF. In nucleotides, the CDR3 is TGTGCCAGCAGCCGGGGAGGGGACAGGGTCGGGGATACGCAGTATTTT.

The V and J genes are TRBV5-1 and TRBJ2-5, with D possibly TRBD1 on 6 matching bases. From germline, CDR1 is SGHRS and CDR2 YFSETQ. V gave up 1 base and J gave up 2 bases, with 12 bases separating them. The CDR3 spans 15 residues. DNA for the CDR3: TGCGCCAGCAGCTTGAACCCGGGACAACAAGAGACCCAGTACTTC. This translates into CASSLNPGQQETQYF.

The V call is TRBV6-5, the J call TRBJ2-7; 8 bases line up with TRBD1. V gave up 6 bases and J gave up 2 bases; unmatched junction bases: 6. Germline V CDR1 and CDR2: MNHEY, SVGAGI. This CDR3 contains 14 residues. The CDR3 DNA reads TGTGCCAGCAGACCCGGACAGGGACCCTACGAGCAGTACTTC. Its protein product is CASRPGQGPYEQYF.

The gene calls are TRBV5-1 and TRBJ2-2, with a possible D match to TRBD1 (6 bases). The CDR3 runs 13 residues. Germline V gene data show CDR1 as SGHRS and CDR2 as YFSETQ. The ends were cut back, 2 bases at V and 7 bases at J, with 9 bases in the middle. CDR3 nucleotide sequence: TGCGCCAGCAGCTTACAGGGTTTCGGGGAGCTGTTTTTT. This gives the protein CASSLQGFGELFF.